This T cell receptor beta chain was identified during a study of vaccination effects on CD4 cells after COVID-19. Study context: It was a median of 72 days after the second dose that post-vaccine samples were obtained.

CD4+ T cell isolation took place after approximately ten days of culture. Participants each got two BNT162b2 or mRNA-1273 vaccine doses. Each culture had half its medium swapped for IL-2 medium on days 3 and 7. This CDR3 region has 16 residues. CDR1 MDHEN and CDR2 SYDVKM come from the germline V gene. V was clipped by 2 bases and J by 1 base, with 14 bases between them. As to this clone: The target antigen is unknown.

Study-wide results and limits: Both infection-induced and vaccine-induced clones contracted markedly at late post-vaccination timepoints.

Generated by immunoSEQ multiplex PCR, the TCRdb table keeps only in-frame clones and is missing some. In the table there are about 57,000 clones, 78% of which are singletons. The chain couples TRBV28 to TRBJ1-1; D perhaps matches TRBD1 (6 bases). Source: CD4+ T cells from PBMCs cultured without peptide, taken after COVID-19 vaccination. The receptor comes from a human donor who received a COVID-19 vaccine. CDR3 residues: CASSLVAGAENTEAFF. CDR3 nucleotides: TGTGCCAGCAGTTTAGTGGCGGGGGCTGAGAACACTGAAGCTTTCTTT.